The clone carrying this TCR beta chain occurred a few times. Antigen unknown. V dropped 0 bases and J dropped 0; count of bases not matched to a gene: 7. The CDR3 contains 18 residues. The V gene's germline CDR1 is SGHRS and CDR2 YFSETQ. The record originates from a study of response to subunit inactivated influenza vaccine. Overall study findings and caveats: After each seasonal influenza vaccination, few new T cells are recruited, the authors suggested.

TCRdb fed the RT-PCR reads into MiXCR, producing one record per CDR3 protein. Of approximately 500,000 distinct CDR3 sequences in the sample, 10% to 15% were seen once. The receptor was derived from a man between 50 and 59 years old who received an inactivated influenza vaccine. The rearrangement joins TRBV5-1 to TRBJ2-2, with 8 bases lining up with TRBD1. Sequencing used PBMCs from blood, obtained more than 35 days after vaccination. DNA of the CDR3: TGCGCCAGCAGCTTGGTTCCGACAGGGGATGCGAACACCGGGGAGCTGTTTTTT. Translation gives CASSLVPTGDANTGELFF.